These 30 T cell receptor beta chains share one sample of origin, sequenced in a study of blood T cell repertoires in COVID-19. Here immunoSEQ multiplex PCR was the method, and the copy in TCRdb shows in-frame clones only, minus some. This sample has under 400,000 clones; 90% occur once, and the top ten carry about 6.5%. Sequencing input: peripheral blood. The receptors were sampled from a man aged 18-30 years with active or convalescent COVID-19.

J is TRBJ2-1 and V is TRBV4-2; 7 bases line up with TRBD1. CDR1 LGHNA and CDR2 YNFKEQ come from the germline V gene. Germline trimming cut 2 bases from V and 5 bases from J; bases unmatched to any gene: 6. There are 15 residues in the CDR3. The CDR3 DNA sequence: TGTGCCAGCAGCCAACCGGGACAGATACACAATGAGCAGTTCTTC. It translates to CASSQPGQIHNEQFF.

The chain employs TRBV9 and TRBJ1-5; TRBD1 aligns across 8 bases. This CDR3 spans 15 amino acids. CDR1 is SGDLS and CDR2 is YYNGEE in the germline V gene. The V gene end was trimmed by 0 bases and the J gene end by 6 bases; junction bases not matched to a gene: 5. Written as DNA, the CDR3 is TGTGCCAGCAGCGTAGGGACAGGGAGGGGTCAGCCCCAGCATTTT. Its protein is CASSVGTGRGQPQHF. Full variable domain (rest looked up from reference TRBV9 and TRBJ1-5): DSGVTQTPKHLITATGQRVTLRCSPRSGDLSVYWYQQSLDQGLQFLIQYYNGEERAKGNILERFSAQQFPDLHSELNLSSLELGDSALYFCASSVGTGRGQPQHFGDGTRLSIL.

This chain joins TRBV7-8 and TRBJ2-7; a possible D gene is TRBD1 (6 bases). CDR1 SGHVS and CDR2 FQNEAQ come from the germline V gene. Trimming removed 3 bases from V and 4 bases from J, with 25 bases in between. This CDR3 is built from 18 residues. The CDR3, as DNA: TGTGCCAGCAGCTTTGAACTAGTCGTCCAGGGGCGAGGGTACGAGCAGTACTTC. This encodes CASSFELVVQGRGYEQYF.

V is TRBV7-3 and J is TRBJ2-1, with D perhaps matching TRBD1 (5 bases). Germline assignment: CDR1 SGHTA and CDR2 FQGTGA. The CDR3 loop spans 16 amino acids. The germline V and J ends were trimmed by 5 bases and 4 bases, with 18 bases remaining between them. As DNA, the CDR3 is TGTGCCAGCAGCCCCACAGGTGGGGTGAGGTACAATGAGCAGTTCTTC. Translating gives CASSPTGGVRYNEQFF.

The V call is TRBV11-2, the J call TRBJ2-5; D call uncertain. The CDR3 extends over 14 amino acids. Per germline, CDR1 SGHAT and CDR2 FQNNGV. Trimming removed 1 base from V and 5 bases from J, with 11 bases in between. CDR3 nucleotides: TGTGCCAGCAGCTTAGGCCCGAGGTGGGAGACCCAGTACTTC. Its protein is CASSLGPRWETQYF.

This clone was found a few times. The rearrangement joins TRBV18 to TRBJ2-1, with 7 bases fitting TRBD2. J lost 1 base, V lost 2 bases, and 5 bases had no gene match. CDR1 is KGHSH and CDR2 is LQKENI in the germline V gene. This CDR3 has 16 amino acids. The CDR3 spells CASSPVRERSYNEQFF. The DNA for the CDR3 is TGTGCCAGCTCACCAGTGCGGGAGAGGTCCTACAATGAGCAGTTCTTC. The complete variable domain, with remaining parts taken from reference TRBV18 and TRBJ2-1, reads NAGVMQNPRHLVRRRGQEARLRCSPMKGHSHVYWYRQLPEEGLKFMVYLQKENIIDESGMPKERFSAEFPKEGPSILRIQQVVRGDSAAYFCASSPVRERSYNEQFFGPGTRLTVL.

Here the CDR3 reads CASSWDRGKGYTF. CDR3 sequence (DNA): TGTGCCAGCAGCTGGGACAGGGGAAAGGGCTACACCTTC. The chain has TRBV12-3 or TRBV12-4 and TRBJ1-2; 10 nucleotides line up with TRBD1. The CDR3 has 13 amino acids. The junction had 6 bases not matched to a gene; V was cut back by 6 bases and J by 8 bases.

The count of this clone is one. For the CDR3, the DNA is TGTGCCAGCAGCGCAGGGGTGCATGAGCAGTTCTTC. Its translation: CASSAGVHEQFF. This chain joins TRBV7-9 and TRBJ2-1; TRBD1 is a possible D gene (6 bases). This CDR3 region has 12 residues. Germline V gives CDR1 SEHNR, CDR2 FQNEAQ (reference sequence). Deletions cut 5 bases from V and 8 bases from J, with 10 bases between.

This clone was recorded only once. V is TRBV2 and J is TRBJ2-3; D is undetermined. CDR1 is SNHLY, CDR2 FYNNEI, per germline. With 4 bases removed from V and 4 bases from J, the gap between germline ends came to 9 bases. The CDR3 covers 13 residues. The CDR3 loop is CASSGREADTQYF. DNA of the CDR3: TGTGCCAGCAGTGGACGAGAGGCAGATACGCAGTATTTT.

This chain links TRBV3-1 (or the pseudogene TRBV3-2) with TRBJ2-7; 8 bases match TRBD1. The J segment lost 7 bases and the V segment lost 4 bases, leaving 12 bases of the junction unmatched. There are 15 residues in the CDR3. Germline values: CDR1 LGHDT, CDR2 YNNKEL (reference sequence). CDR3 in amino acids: CASSLTGTGSLEQYF. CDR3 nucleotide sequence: TGTGCCAGCAGCCTCACCGGGACAGGTTCCCTTGAGCAGTACTTC.

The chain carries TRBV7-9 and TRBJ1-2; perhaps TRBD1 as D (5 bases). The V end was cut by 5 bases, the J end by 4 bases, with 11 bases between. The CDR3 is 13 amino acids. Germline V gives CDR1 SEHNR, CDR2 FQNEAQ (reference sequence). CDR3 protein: CASSVQEFYGYTF. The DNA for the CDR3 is TGTGCCAGCAGCGTACAGGAGTTCTATGGCTACACCTTC.

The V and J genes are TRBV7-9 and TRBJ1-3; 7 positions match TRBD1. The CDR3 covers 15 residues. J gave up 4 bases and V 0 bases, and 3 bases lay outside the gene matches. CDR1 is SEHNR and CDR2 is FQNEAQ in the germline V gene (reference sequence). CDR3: CASSLATGMGNTIYF. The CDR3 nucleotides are TGTGCCAGCAGCTTAGCGACAGGGATGGGAAACACCATATATTTT.

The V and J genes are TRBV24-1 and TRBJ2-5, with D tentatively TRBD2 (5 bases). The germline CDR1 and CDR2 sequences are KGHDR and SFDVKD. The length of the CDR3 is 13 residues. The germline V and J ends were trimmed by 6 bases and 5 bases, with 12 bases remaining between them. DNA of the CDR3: TGTGCCACCAGTTCGGAGGTCCTGGAGACCCAGTACTTC. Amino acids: CATSSEVLETQYF.

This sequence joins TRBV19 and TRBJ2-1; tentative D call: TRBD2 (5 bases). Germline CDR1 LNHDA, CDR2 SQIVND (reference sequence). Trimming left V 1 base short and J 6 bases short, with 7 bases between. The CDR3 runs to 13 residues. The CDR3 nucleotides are TGTGCCAGTAGTATAGGCGGAGGCAATGAGCAGTTCTTC. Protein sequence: CASSIGGGNEQFF.

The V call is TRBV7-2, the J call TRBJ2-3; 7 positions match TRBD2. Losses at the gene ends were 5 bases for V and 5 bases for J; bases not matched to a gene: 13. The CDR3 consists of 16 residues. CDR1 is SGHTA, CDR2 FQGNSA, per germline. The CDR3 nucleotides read TGTGCCAGCAGCACCACTAGCGAACCCCAGGGAGATACGCAGTATTTT. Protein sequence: CASSTTSEPQGDTQYF.

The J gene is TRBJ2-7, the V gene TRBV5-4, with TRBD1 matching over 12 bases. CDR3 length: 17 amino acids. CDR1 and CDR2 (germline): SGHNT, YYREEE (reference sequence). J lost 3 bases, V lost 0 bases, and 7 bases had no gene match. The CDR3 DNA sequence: TGTGCCAGCAGCTTGGGGGACAGGGGGCTACATAACTACGAGCAGTACTTC. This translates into CASSLGDRGLHNYEQYF.

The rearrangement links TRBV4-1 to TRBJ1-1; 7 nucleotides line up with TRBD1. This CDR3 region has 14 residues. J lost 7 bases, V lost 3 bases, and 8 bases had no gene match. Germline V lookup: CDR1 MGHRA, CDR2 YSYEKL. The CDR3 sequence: CASSQAAGGGEAFF. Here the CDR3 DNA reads TGCGCCAGCAGCCAGGCAGCAGGGGGTGGTGAAGCTTTCTTT.

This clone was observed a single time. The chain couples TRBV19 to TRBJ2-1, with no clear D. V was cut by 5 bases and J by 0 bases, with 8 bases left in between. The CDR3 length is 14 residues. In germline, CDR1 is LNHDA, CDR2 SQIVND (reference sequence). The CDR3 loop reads CASSSLSSYNEQFF. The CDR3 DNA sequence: TGTGCCAGTAGTTCCCTGAGCTCCTACAATGAGCAGTTCTTC.

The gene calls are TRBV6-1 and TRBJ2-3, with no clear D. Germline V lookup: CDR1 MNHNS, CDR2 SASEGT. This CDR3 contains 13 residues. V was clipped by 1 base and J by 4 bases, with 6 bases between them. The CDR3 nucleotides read TGTGCCAGCAGTGAAGGGGCGCCAGATACGCAGTATTTT. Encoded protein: CASSEGAPDTQYF.

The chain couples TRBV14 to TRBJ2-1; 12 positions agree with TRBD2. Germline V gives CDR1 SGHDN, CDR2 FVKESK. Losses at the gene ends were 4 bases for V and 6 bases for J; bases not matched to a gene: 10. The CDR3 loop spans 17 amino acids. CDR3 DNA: TGTGCCAGCAGCCGACCGAAGACTAGCGGGAGCGGCAATGAGCAGTTCTTC. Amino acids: CASSRPKTSGSGNEQFF.

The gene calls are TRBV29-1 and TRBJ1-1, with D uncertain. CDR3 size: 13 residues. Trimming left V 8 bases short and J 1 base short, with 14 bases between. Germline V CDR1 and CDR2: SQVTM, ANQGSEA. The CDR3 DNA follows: TGCAGCTTTTATCGAGCCCCGAACACTGAAGCTTTCTTT. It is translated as CSFYRAPNTEAFF.

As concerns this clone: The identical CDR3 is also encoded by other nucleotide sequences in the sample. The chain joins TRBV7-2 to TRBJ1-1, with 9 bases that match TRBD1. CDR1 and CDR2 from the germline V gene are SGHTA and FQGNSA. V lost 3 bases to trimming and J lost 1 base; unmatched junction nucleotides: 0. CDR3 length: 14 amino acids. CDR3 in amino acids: CASSLDRGNTEAFF. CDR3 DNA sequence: TGTGCCAGCAGCTTGGACAGGGGGAACACTGAAGCTTTCTTT. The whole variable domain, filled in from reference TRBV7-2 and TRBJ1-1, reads GAGVSQSPSNKVTEKGKDVELRCDPISGHTALYWYRQSLGQGLEFLIYFQGNSAPDKSGLPSDRFSAERTGGSVSTLTIQRTQQEDSAVYLCASSLDRGNTEAFFGQGTRLTVV.

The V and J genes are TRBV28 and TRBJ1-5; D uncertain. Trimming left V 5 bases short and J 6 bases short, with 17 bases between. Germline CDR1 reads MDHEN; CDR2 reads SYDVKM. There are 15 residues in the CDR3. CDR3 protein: CASSPMRAGGQPQHF. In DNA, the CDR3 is TGTGCCAGCAGTCCCATGAGGGCAGGTGGTCAGCCCCAGCATTTT.

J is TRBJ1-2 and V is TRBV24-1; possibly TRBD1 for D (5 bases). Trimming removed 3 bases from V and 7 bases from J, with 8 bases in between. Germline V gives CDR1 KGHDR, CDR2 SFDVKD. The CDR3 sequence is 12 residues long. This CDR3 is CATSDRGRGYTF. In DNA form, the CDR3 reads TGTGCCACCAGTGATAGGGGTCGTGGCTACACCTTC.

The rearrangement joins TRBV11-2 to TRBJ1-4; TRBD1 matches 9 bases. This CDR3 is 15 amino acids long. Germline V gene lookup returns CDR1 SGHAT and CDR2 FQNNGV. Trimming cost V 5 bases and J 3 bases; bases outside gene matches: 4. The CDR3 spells CASSPQGASNEKLFF. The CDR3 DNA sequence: TGTGCCAGCAGCCCACAGGGGGCCTCTAATGAAAAACTGTTTTTT. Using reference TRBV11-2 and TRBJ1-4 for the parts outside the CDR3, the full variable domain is EAGVAQSPRYKIIEKRQSVAFWCNPISGHATLYWYQQILGQGPKLLIQFQNNGVVDDSQLPKDRFSAERLKGVDSTLKIQPAKLEDSAVYLCASSPQGASNEKLFFGSGTQLSVL.

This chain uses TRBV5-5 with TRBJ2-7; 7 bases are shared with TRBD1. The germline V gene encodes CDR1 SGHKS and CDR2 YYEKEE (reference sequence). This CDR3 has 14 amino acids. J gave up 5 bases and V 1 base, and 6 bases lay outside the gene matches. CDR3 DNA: TGTGCCAGCAGCTTGCGGGCAGGGGGTGACGAGCAGTACTTC. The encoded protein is CASSLRAGGDEQYF.

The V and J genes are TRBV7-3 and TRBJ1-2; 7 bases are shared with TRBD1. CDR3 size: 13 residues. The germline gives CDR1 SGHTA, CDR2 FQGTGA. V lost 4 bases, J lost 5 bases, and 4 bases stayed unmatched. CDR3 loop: CASSSSTGYGYTF. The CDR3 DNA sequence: TGTGCCAGCAGCTCCTCGACAGGGTATGGCTACACCTTC.

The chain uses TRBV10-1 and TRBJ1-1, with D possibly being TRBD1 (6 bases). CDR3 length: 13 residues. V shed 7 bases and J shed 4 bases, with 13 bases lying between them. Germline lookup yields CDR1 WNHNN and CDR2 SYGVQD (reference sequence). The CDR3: CASNQDRATEAFF. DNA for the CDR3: TGCGCCAGCAACCAGGACAGAGCCACTGAAGCTTTCTTT.

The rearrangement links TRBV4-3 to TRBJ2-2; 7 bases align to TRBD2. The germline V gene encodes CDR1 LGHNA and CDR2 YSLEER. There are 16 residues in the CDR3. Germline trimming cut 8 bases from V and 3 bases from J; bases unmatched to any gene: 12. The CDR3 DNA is TGCGCCAGCGGAACCCTCGTTGGGGGGGACACCGGGGAGCTGTTTTTT. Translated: CASGTLVGGDTGELFF.

CDR3 bases: TGTGCCAGCAGAAATCTGTTGGCCAAAAACATTCAGTACTTC. As protein: CASRNLLAKNIQYF. The chain uses TRBV27 and TRBJ2-4; D is undetermined. Per the germline V gene, CDR1 is MNHEY and CDR2 is SMNVEV (reference sequence). Trimming took 6 bases from V and 1 from J, leaving 10 bases between them. The CDR3 is made up of 14 amino acids.